This T cell receptor beta chain was found in a study of T cell responses to AZD1222 COVID-19 vaccine. As to this clone: Antigen specificity is unknown.

Libraries were prepared by immunoSEQ multiplex PCR; TCRdb keeps only in-frame clonotypes and omits some of them. Of fewer than 30,000 clones detected, 93% appear once; the ten largest clones hold over 8%. From germline, CDR1 is SGHAT and CDR2 FQNNGV. The length of the CDR3 is 14 residues. After removal of 3 bases from V and 6 bases from J, the junction contained 7 bases not matched to a gene. Broader study findings: Mapped onto spike, vaccine-associated CD4 TCRs spanned it and were dominant at 160-218 and 743-854. Spike-specific TCR breadth and depth went up after people got two AZD1222 doses. A reported finding is that nearly half of spike-specific TCRs target unmutated variant regions. It should be noted that donors were predominantly white British and more often female, and clonal diversity was possibly underestimated.

The rearrangement joins TRBV11-2 to TRBJ2-7; TRBD1 aligns across 8 bases. Sample: peripheral blood, taken on day 0 of AZD1222 vaccination. The receptor was derived from an adult in good health. CDR3: CASSFRTGSFEQYF. For the CDR3, the DNA is TGTGCCAGCAGCTTTAGGACAGGGTCGTTCGAGCAGTACTTC.